The text below deals with one T cell receptor (beta chain). Antigen unknown. The sample is drawn from a study of blood T cells in healthy people across ages. This CDR3 contains 15 residues. Trimming removed 6 bases from V and 1 base from J; junction bases left unmatched: 7. Study-level points and caveats: TCR beta diversity, measured per million T cells, fell in a roughly linear way with age.

It was with a sample-barcoded 5' primer and a J-beta primer mix that a second PCR of about 6 to 12 cycles was run. Every cDNA was tagged by a template-switch adaptor with 12 random nucleotides. TCRdb analysed the 5' RACE reads with MiXCR anew, one entry per CDR3 protein. The sample has some 930,000 distinct CDR3 sequences; 29% are singletons. These data were also reused for a study on T cells of mothers and their children. From that report: Every mother produced more than 10 million TCR beta CDR3 reads, whereas every child provided about 3 million. Persistent microchimeric T cell clones were sought, and none were detected.

The chain couples TRBV12-3 or TRBV12-4 to TRBJ2-3, with 7 nucleotides matching TRBD1. Sequenced: blood. The TCR originated in a woman in her 40s in good health. CDR3 protein: CASSLTGSGTDTQYF. The DNA of the CDR3 is TGTGCCAGCAGCTTGACAGGGTCTGGCACAGATACGCAGTATTTT.